The rows below give T cell receptor beta chains drawn from one sample of a study of blood T cell repertoires in COVID-19. The repertoire was sequenced with immunoSEQ multiplex PCR; TCRdb's copy has only in-frame clones and lacks some. The data contain nearly 25,000 clones, about 91% of them singletons. Specimen: peripheral blood. The origin of the receptors is a man between 65 and 79 years old with active COVID-19. Each CDR3 is given with its conserved first and last residue. Fields, in order: clone size, D gene, V gene, J gene, CDR3 protein, CDR3 DNA. The D gene is left open where the match is weak. Clone size is stated in some rows and not others, as once, few, many or a class when expanded.

size: NA
D: NA
V: TRBV5-5
J: TRBJ2-2
CDR3: CASSSQFYREGGELFF
DNA: TGTGCCAGCAGCTCCCAATTCTACAGGGAAGGCGGGGAGCTGTTTTTT

size: NA
D: NA
V: TRBV4-2
J: TRBJ2-5
CDR3: CASSQGLRTVAQETQYF
DNA: TGTGCCAGCAGCCAAGGGCTCCGGACAGTTGCACAAGAGACCCAGTACTTC

size: once
D: NA
V: TRBV18
J: TRBJ1-6
CDR3: CASSPGGSPLHF
DNA: TGTGCCAGCTCACCAGGCGGGTCACCCCTCCACTTT

size: once
D: TRBD1
V: TRBV28
J: TRBJ1-4
CDR3: CASRRTGTQKLFF
DNA: TGTGCCAGCAGACGGACAGGGACCCAAAAACTGTTTTTT

size: NA
D: TRBD1
V: TRBV7-9
J: TRBJ2-7
CDR3: CASSLRTGWYEQYF
DNA: TGTGCCAGCAGCTTAAGGACAGGGTGGTACGAGCAGTACTTC

size: NA
D: TRBD1
V: TRBV15
J: TRBJ1-3
CDR3: CATSRGQINTIYF
DNA: TGTGCCACCAGCAGGGGACAGATTAACACCATATATTTT

size: NA
D: TRBD1
V: TRBV15
J: TRBJ1-2
CDR3: CATSRDRDSSWYGYTF
DNA: TGTGCCACCAGCAGAGATCGGGACAGTTCTTGGTATGGCTACACCTTC

size: NA
D: NA
V: TRBV5-1
J: TRBJ1-4
CDR3: CASSPTGHQPSINEKLFF
DNA: TGCGCCAGCAGCCCAACAGGGCACCAACCATCTATTAATGAAAAACTGTTTTTT

size: NA
D: TRBD1
V: TRBV2
J: TRBJ1-4
CDR3: CASSETEQGAATNEKLFF
DNA: TGTGCCAGCAGTGAAACGGAACAGGGGGCTGCAACTAATGAAAAACTGTTTTTT

size: NA
D: NA
V: TRBV6-6
J: TRBJ1-4
CDR3: CASRSGVRSNEKLFF
DNA: TGTGCCAGCAGATCCGGTGTGAGGTCTAATGAAAAACTGTTTTTT

size: NA
D: TRBD1
V: TRBV19
J: TRBJ2-7
CDR3: CASSTGTVYEQYF
DNA: TGTGCCAGTAGCACCGGGACAGTATACGAGCAGTACTTC

size: NA
D: NA
V: TRBV6-5
J: TRBJ1-3
CDR3: CASSLPGSGNTIYF
DNA: TGTGCCAGCAGCCTCCCAGGCTCTGGAAACACCATATATTTT

size: NA
D: TRBD1
V: TRBV6-6
J: TRBJ2-3
CDR3: CASSYRTGPSTDTQYF
DNA: TGTGCCAGCAGTTACCGGACAGGTCCTAGCACAGATACGCAGTATTTT

size: NA
D: NA
V: TRBV2
J: TRBJ2-2
CDR3: CASNPLPIGELFF
DNA: TGTGCCAGCAACCCCCTCCCTATCGGGGAGCTGTTTTTT

size: NA
D: TRBD1
V: TRBV19
J: TRBJ2-1
CDR3: CASSIRTGGGEQFF
DNA: TGTGCCAGTAGTATAAGAACAGGGGGAGGCGAGCAGTTCTTC

size: NA
D: TRBD1
V: TRBV9
J: TRBJ2-2
CDR3: CASSGQGADTGELFF
DNA: TGTGCCAGCAGCGGACAGGGAGCAGACACCGGGGAGCTGTTTTTT

size: NA
D: TRBD2
V: TRBV18
J: TRBJ2-2
CDR3: CASSQTSGSNTGELFF
DNA: TGTGCCAGCTCACAAACTAGCGGGAGTAATACCGGGGAGCTGTTTTTT

size: NA
D: TRBD1
V: TRBV4-2
J: TRBJ2-2
CDR3: CASSQDRWGQGNTGELFF
DNA: TGTGCCAGCAGCCAAGATCGGTGGGGACAGGGGAACACCGGGGAGCTGTTTTTT

size: NA
D: TRBD1
V: TRBV18
J: TRBJ1-5
CDR3: CASSRDRAEPQHF
DNA: TGTGCCAGCTCACGGGACAGGGCGGAACCCCAGCATTTT

size: NA
D: TRBD2
V: TRBV19
J: TRBJ2-1
CDR3: CASSTRLAGVYNEQFF
DNA: TGTGCCAGTAGTACTAGACTAGCGGGAGTGTACAATGAGCAGTTCTTC

size: once
D: NA
V: TRBV30
J: TRBJ2-2
CDR3: CAWSITYTGELFF
DNA: TGTGCCTGGAGTATTACATACACCGGGGAGCTGTTTTTT

size: NA
D: NA
V: TRBV6-6
J: TRBJ2-2
CDR3: CASSYEEANTGELFF
DNA: TGTGCCAGCAGTTACGAGGAAGCGAACACCGGGGAGCTGTTTTTT

size: NA
D: NA
V: TRBV4-2
J: TRBJ1-5
CDR3: CASSQELAVRNQPQHF
DNA: TGTGCCAGCAGCCAAGAGTTGGCAGTACGAAATCAGCCCCAGCATTTT

size: once
D: NA
V: TRBV5-1
J: TRBJ1-3
CDR3: CASSLAPAPGLSGNTIYF
DNA: TGCGCCAGCAGCTTGGCCCCAGCCCCAGGGTTATCTGGAAACACCATATATTTT

size: NA
D: NA
V: TRBV28
J: TRBJ2-4
CDR3: CASSLSFKNIQYF
DNA: TGTGCCAGCAGTTTATCCTTTAAAAACATTCAGTACTTC

size: NA
D: NA
V: TRBV5-4
J: TRBJ2-1
CDR3: CASSVRERVAYNEQFF
DNA: TGTGCCAGCAGCGTACGGGAGAGGGTTGCCTACAATGAGCAGTTCTTC

size: NA
D: TRBD2
V: TRBV24-1
J: TRBJ2-3
CDR3: CATSDPSGGAKDTQYF
DNA: TGTGCCACCAGTGATCCTAGCGGGGGGGCTAAAGATACGCAGTATTTT

size: NA
D: NA
V: TRBV7-8
J: TRBJ1-2
CDR3: CASSVGGVYGYTF
DNA: TGTGCCAGCAGCGTCGGGGGTGTCTATGGCTACACCTTC

size: once
D: NA
V: TRBV4-3
J: TRBJ2-4
CDR3: CASSQEGGTLAKNIQYF
DNA: TGCGCCAGCAGCCAAGAAGGGGGAACCCTAGCCAAAAACATTCAGTACTTC

size: NA
D: NA
V: TRBV6-5
J: TRBJ1-5
CDR3: CASSRSYSNQPQHF
DNA: TGTGCCAGCAGCCGGAGTTACTCCAATCAGCCCCAGCATTTT

size: NA
D: TRBD2
V: TRBV5-5
J: TRBJ2-7
CDR3: CASSLSGSGSYEQYF
DNA: TGTGCCAGCAGCTTGAGCGGGAGTGGATCCTACGAGCAGTACTTC

size: NA
D: TRBD2
V: TRBV2
J: TRBJ2-7
CDR3: CASGLAGGYEQYF
DNA: TGTGCCAGCGGACTAGCGGGAGGATACGAGCAGTACTTC

size: NA
D: NA
V: TRBV4-1
J: TRBJ1-2
CDR3: CASSPAGLRGGPNYGYTF
DNA: TGCGCCAGCAGCCCGGCCGGTCTACGGGGAGGACCTAACTATGGCTACACCTTC

size: NA
D: NA
V: TRBV3-1/TRBV3-2
J: TRBJ1-1
CDR3: CASSQDWRTNTEAFF
DNA: TGTGCCAGCAGCCAAGATTGGAGAACGAACACTGAAGCTTTCTTT

size: NA
D: TRBD1
V: TRBV24-1
J: TRBJ2-1
CDR3: CATSDPTGGSYNEQFF
DNA: TGTGCCACCAGTGACCCCACAGGGGGCTCCTACAATGAGCAGTTCTTC

size: NA
D: TRBD1
V: TRBV27
J: TRBJ2-4
CDR3: CASSPKGTDLAKNIQYF
DNA: TGTGCCAGCAGCCCCAAGGGGACAGATCTAGCCAAAAACATTCAGTACTTC

size: once
D: NA
V: TRBV18
J: TRBJ2-3
CDR3: CASSRLSTDTQYF
DNA: TGTGCCAGCTCAAGACTCAGCACAGATACGCAGTATTTT

size: once
D: NA
V: TRBV4-3
J: TRBJ1-4
CDR3: CASSQDLGRSLYATNEKLFF
DNA: TGCGCCAGCAGCCAAGATCTAGGCAGATCACTCTACGCAACTAATGAAAAACTGTTTTTT

size: NA
D: NA
V: TRBV6-5
J: TRBJ2-7
CDR3: CAQPHGGAGEQYF
DNA: TGTGCCCAGCCGCATGGGGGGGCAGGGGAGCAGTACTTC

size: NA
D: NA
V: TRBV20-1
J: TRBJ1-6
CDR3: CSASPGSGSPLHF
DNA: TGCAGTGCTAGTCCGGGGTCCGGGTCACCCCTCCACTTT

size: NA
D: TRBD1
V: TRBV6-2/TRBV6-3
J: TRBJ2-7
CDR3: CASSRQGVEQYF
DNA: TGTGCCAGCAGCAGACAGGGGGTCGAGCAGTACTTC

size: once
D: TRBD1
V: TRBV28
J: TRBJ1-6
CDR3: CASSSPSRQGRDSPLHF
DNA: TGTGCCAGCAGTTCCCCCTCACGACAGGGCCGGGATTCACCCCTCCACTTT

size: NA
D: NA
V: TRBV19
J: TRBJ1-2
CDR3: CASSHKSDSRGYGYTF
DNA: TGTGCCAGTAGCCACAAATCAGACTCCCGGGGCTATGGCTACACCTTC

size: few
D: NA
V: TRBV9
J: TRBJ2-1
CDR3: CASSARTGIHEQFF
DNA: TGTGCCAGCAGCGCAAGGACGGGGATCCATGAGCAGTTCTTC

size: NA
D: NA
V: TRBV4-3
J: TRBJ2-3
CDR3: CASSQDRDRRTPDTQYF
DNA: TGCGCCAGCAGCCAAGACCGAGACAGGCGCACACCAGATACGCAGTATTTT

size: NA
D: NA
V: TRBV9
J: TRBJ2-7
CDR3: CASSVDRVGEQYF
DNA: TGTGCCAGCAGCGTAGACAGGGTTGGCGAGCAGTACTTC

size: NA
D: NA
V: TRBV6-2/TRBV6-3
J: TRBJ2-1
CDR3: CASSRGVSNEQFF
DNA: TGTGCCAGCAGTCGGGGAGTATCCAATGAGCAGTTCTTC

size: NA
D: NA
V: TRBV6-6
J: TRBJ2-5
CDR3: CASSTRRGAQETQYF
DNA: TGTGCCAGCAGTACCCGTCGGGGGGCCCAAGAGACCCAGTACTTC

size: NA
D: TRBD2
V: TRBV24-1
J: TRBJ2-3
CDR3: CATSDLDASGNTDTQYF
DNA: TGTGCCACCAGTGATTTGGATGCTAGCGGGAACACAGATACGCAGTATTTT

size: NA
D: NA
V: TRBV5-1
J: TRBJ2-7
CDR3: CASSLDGAYEQYF
DNA: TGCGCCAGCAGCCTGGACGGTGCCTACGAGCAGTACTTC

size: NA
D: NA
V: TRBV5-6
J: TRBJ2-1
CDR3: CASSLVGGATYNEQFF
DNA: TGTGCCAGCAGCTTGGTAGGCGGGGCAACCTACAATGAGCAGTTCTTC

size: NA
D: TRBD1
V: TRBV29-1
J: TRBJ1-1
CDR3: CSVRGGTGNTEAFF
DNA: TGCAGCGTCCGAGGAGGGACAGGGAACACTGAAGCTTTCTTT

size: few
D: NA
V: TRBV30
J: TRBJ1-6
CDR3: CAWSEEGMPPLHF
DNA: TGTGCCTGGAGTGAGGAGGGTATGCCACCCCTCCACTTT